This entry lists 19 T cell receptor beta chains sequenced from one sample in a study of lymphopenia after photon versus proton radiotherapy (dated by TCRdb to the late 2010s). Receptor libraries were prepared by the immunoSEQ multiplex PCR assay. The source is immuneACCESS, and TCRdb retained only in-frame sequences with V and J called. Part of the clones is not carried over; for the studies checked, unresolved V genes explain less than half of this, and the remainder is unexplained. The sample table shows 6,000 to 8,500 clones, and roughly 91% are seen once. The ten largest clones represent roughly 17% of the sample. The sample in question was peripheral blood, obtained from a patient treated with photon-based radiotherapy. These receptors all stem from a man in his 60s with cholangiocarcinoma.

This rearrangement joins TRBV2 to TRBJ1-5, with D tentatively TRBD1 (5 bases). Germline V CDR1 and CDR2: SNHLY, FYNNEI. V shed 5 bases and J shed 4 bases, with 18 bases lying between them. The CDR3 runs 16 residues. CDR3 loop: CASSLSNPGGNQPQHF. CDR3 coding DNA: TGTGCCAGCAGTCTATCTAACCCTGGGGGAAATCAGCCCCAGCATTTT.

This chain joins TRBV7-9 and TRBJ2-7; D remains unclear. The germline V and J ends were trimmed by 1 base and 5 bases, with 3 bases remaining between them. The V gene's germline CDR1 is SEHNR and CDR2 FQNEAQ (reference sequence). This CDR3 region has 11 residues. The CDR3 region is CASSLVDEQYF. The CDR3, as DNA: TGTGCCAGCAGCTTAGTGGACGAGCAGTACTTC.

This chain links TRBV28 with TRBJ2-6; D perhaps matches TRBD2 (6 bases). The V gene's germline CDR1 is MDHEN and CDR2 SYDVKM. The CDR3 runs to 17 residues. Trimming cost V 3 bases and J 0 bases, with 12 bases left between them. CDR3 sequence reads: CASSLYGGSSGANVLTF. Written as DNA, the CDR3 is TGTGCCAGCAGTTTGTACGGGGGAAGCTCTGGGGCCAACGTCCTGACTTTC. The whole variable domain, remainder taken from reference TRBV28 and TRBJ2-6, is DVKVTQSSRYLVKRTGEKVFLECVQDMDHENMFWYRQDPGLGLRLIYFSYDVKMKEKGDIPEGYSVSREKKERFSLILESASTNQTSMYLCASSLYGGSSGANVLTFGAGSRLTVL.

This clone turned up a few times. V gene TRBV7-3 combines with J gene TRBJ2-7; D is unclear. Germline V gene lookup returns CDR1 SGHTA and CDR2 FQGTGA. There are 9 residues in the CDR3. Trimming stripped 9 bases from V and 5 bases from J, with 5 bases between. DNA for the CDR3: TGTGCCAGGATCCACGAGCAGTACTTC. Amino acids: CARIHEQYF. Full variable domain (remainder filled in from reference TRBV7-3 and TRBJ2-7): GAGVSQTPSNKVTEKGKYVELRCDPISGHTALYWYRQSLGQGPEFLIYFQGTGAADDSGLPNDRFFAVRPEGSVSTLKIQRTERGDSAVYLCARIHEQYFGPGTRLTVT.

This rearrangement joins TRBV10-3 to TRBJ1-1; maybe TRBD1 (5 bases). Germline V gene sequence: CDR1 ENHRY, CDR2 SYGVKD. Trimming stripped 4 bases from V and 3 bases from J, with 12 bases between. The length of the CDR3 is 14 residues. This CDR3 reads CAISGGLGYTEAFF. The CDR3 coding sequence is TGTGCCATCAGTGGGGGGTTAGGGTACACTGAAGCTTTCTTT.

The chain combines TRBV11-2 with TRBJ1-2; a possible D gene is TRBD1 (6 bases). CDR1 SGHAT and CDR2 FQNNGV come from the germline V gene. This CDR3 is 15 amino acids long. V lost 8 bases and J 3 bases, leaving 19 bases between the germline ends. CDR3 DNA: TGTGCCAGCGGTCCACAGGGTTTTGGGGACTATGGCTACACCTTC. This gives the protein CASGPQGFGDYGYTF.

This clone has just one count. V usage is TRBV7-2 and J usage is TRBJ2-5; the match to TRBD2 covers 14 bases. Germline CDR1 reads SGHTA; CDR2 reads FQGNSA. The CDR3 is 17 residues long. The V and J ends lost 5 bases and 1 base, in that order; junction bases with no gene match: 6. The CDR3 here is CASSPGLAGGFQETQYF. The CDR3 DNA is TGTGCCAGCAGCCCAGGACTAGCGGGGGGATTCCAAGAGACCCAGTACTTC. Drawing the rest from reference TRBV7-2 and TRBJ2-5, the complete variable domain is GAGVSQSPSNKVTEKGKDVELRCDPISGHTALYWYRQSLGQGLEFLIYFQGNSAPDKSGLPSDRFSAERTGGSVSTLTIQRTQQEDSAVYLCASSPGLAGGFQETQYFGPGTRLLVL.

V gene TRBV7-9 combines with J gene TRBJ2-1; D is unresolved. V lost 2 bases to trimming and J lost 7 bases, with 9 bases between them. The V gene's germline CDR1 is SEHNR and CDR2 FQNEAQ (reference sequence). The CDR3 has 13 amino acids. Written as DNA, the CDR3 is TGTGCCAGCAGCTTAATTGGGTTGAATGAGCAGTTCTTC. Translation gives CASSLIGLNEQFF. Supplemented by reference TRBV7-9 and TRBJ2-1, the full variable domain reads DTGVSQNPRHKITKRGQNVTFRCDPISEHNRLYWYRQTLGQGPEFLTYFQNEAQLEKSRLLSDRFSAERPKGSFSTLEIQRTEQGDSAMYLCASSLIGLNEQFFGPGTRLTVL.

V usage is TRBV4-3 and J usage is TRBJ1-2; D call uncertain. Germline values: CDR1 LGHNA, CDR2 YSLEER. The CDR3 has 15 residues. V was shortened by 1 base and J by 8 bases, with 17 bases between the two germline ends. The CDR3 here is CASSQVGQAIGGYTF. CDR3 DNA: TGCGCCAGCAGCCAAGTCGGGCAGGCCATTGGGGGCTACACCTTC.

The chain recombines TRBV28 with TRBJ2-4; no firm D call. Germline CDR1 is MDHEN and CDR2 is SYDVKM. The V gene lost 2 bases and the J gene lost 6 bases, with 5 bases spanning the gap. The CDR3 length is 12 residues. The DNA of the CDR3 is TGTGCCAGCAGTTTAAAGGGAAACATTCAGTACTTC. Translated, it gives CASSLKGNIQYF.

This clone is deemed large. The CDR3 reads CASQPRNTIYF. CDR3 nucleotide sequence: TGTGCAAGTCAACCGAGAAACACCATATATTTT. This chain uses TRBV12-2 with TRBJ1-3. TRBV12-2 is assigned pseudogene status. This CDR3 contains 11 residues.

The rearrangement joins TRBV2 to TRBJ2-3, with 10 bases lining up with TRBD2. This CDR3 spans 14 amino acids. V was clipped by 7 bases and J by 5 bases; unmatched bases: 6. Germline lookup yields CDR1 SNHLY and CDR2 FYNNEI. The CDR3 DNA follows: TGTGCCAGCAAGAGCGGGAGGGCCCAAGATACGCAGTATTTT. Protein product: CASKSGRAQDTQYF.

This chain uses TRBV4-2 with TRBJ2-3; the D gene could be TRBD1 or TRBD2 (5 bases each). The CDR3 is 17 amino acids. With 3 bases removed from V and 1 base from J, the gap between germline ends came to 17 bases. Per the germline V gene, CDR1 is LGHNA and CDR2 is YNFKEQ. Written as DNA, the CDR3 is TGTGCCAGCAGCCAGGGAGACCAGGGTTTGGGCACAGATACGCAGTATTTT. Protein sequence: CASSQGDQGLGTDTQYF.

The CDR3 DNA is TGTGCCAGCAGCAAAGTACTTTGGGTCCTTTACCACGAGCAGTACTTC. It encodes CASSKVLWVLYHEQYF. The chain uses TRBV21-1 and TRBJ2-7. TRBV21-1 is a pseudogene locus. CDR3 size: 16 residues.

To note about this clone: At one of its ends the junction is not consistent with the germline gene, which may arise from a read error. The V call is TRBV6-5, the J call TRBJ2-7; 8 bases are shared with TRBD1. Per germline, CDR1 MNHEY and CDR2 SVGAGI. The CDR3 is 12 amino acids. CDR3 in DNA: TGTGCCAGCAGTTACAGACAGGGGACCACGGTGTTC. Protein sequence: CASSYRQGTTVF.

The chain carries TRBV5-4 and TRBJ2-1, with D maybe TRBD1 (5 bases). Germline CDR1 and CDR2: SGHNT and YYREEE (reference sequence). CDR3 size: 15 residues. The V end was cut by 5 bases, the J end by 9 bases, with 21 bases between. CDR3 sequence: CASRPSGAGMGEQFF. For the CDR3, the DNA is TGTGCCAGCAGACCCTCGGGTGCAGGGATGGGTGAGCAGTTCTTC.

The chain carries TRBV5-1 and TRBJ2-7; unclear D gene. Germline CDR1 and CDR2: SGHRS and YFSETQ. The CDR3 is 15 residues long. Trimming left V 5 bases short and J 2 bases short, with 17 bases between. The CDR3: CASRKDSIGAYEQYF. CDR3 in DNA: TGCGCCAGCAGGAAAGATAGTATAGGCGCCTACGAGCAGTACTTC. Full variable domain (rest looked up from reference TRBV5-1 and TRBJ2-7): KAGVTQTPRYLIKTRGQQVTLSCSPISGHRSVSWYQQTPGQGLQFLFEYFSETQRNKGNFPGRFSGRQFSNSRSEMNVSTLELGDSALYLCASRKDSIGAYEQYFGPGTRLTVT.

The chain employs TRBV4-2 and TRBJ2-1; 8 bases are a match to TRBD2. V trimming: 2 bases; J trimming: 11 bases; junction bases outside the gene matches: 17. CDR1 LGHNA and CDR2 YNFKEQ come from the germline V gene. This CDR3 comprises 17 residues. The CDR3 sequence is CASSQNMASGSLSKQFF. In nucleotides, the CDR3 is TGTGCCAGCAGCCAAAACATGGCTAGCGGGTCCCTAAGCAAGCAGTTCTTC.

The gene calls are TRBV2 and TRBJ2-5; tentatively, D is TRBD1 or TRBD2 (5 bases each). CDR3 length: 14 amino acids. Trimming cost V 5 bases and J 2 bases, with 12 bases left between them. Germline V gives CDR1 SNHLY, CDR2 FYNNEI. The CDR3 region is CASSLGTVQETQYF. CDR3 in DNA: TGTGCCAGCAGTTTAGGGACGGTACAAGAGACCCAGTACTTC.